A single sample is the source of the 24 T cell receptor beta chains below, sequenced in a study of CD8+ T cells in alopecia areata. Noted treatment: oral pan-JAK inhibitor, 5-10 mg twice daily. Sequencing templates came from extracted RNA that was reverse transcribed into cDNA. TCRdb's table, derived via immunoSEQ multiplex PCR, lists solely in-frame clones and lacks some. The sample records some 240,000 clones, about three fifths being singletons. The sample here was CD4+ T cells sorted from blood, taken at week 4, from a patient treated with tofacitinib. These receptors originate from a human donor with alopecia areata.

The chain employs TRBV6-5 and TRBJ1-1; 7 bases line up with TRBD1. The germline V gene has CDR1 MNHEY and CDR2 SVGAGI. V was pared by 7 bases and J by 7 bases, with 3 bases of the junction left unmatched. The CDR3 covers 11 residues. CDR3 bases: TGTGCCAGCAACCAGGGGGGTGAAGCTTTCTTT. This codes for CASNQGGEAFF.

The chain has TRBV18 and TRBJ2-2, with D perhaps given as TRBD1 or TRBD2 (5 bases each). The germline V and J ends were trimmed by 4 bases and 5 bases, with 8 bases remaining between them. The CDR3 totals 13 residues. Germline V gene sequence: CDR1 KGHSH, CDR2 LQKENI. The CDR3 protein is CASSQGTTGELFF. DNA for the CDR3: TGTGCCAGCTCACAGGGGACGACCGGGGAGCTGTTTTTT. Full variable domain (rest looked up from reference TRBV18 and TRBJ2-2): NAGVMQNPRHLVRRRGQEARLRCSPMKGHSHVYWYRQLPEEGLKFMVYLQKENIIDESGMPKERFSAEFPKEGPSILRIQQVVRGDSAAYFCASSQGTTGELFFGEGSRLTVL.

Only one count was recorded for this clone. The chain carries TRBV5-1 and TRBJ1-1, with 7 bases lining up with TRBD1. Germline lookup yields CDR1 SGHRS and CDR2 YFSETQ. The CDR3 spans 15 residues. Trimming removed 0 bases from V and 6 bases from J; junction bases left unmatched: 8. The CDR3 sequence: CASSLGQGVGPEAFF. In DNA form, the CDR3 reads TGCGCCAGCAGCTTGGGACAGGGTGTAGGACCTGAAGCTTTCTTT.

The chain employs TRBV5-1 and TRBJ2-2; 7 bases map to TRBD2. V shed 4 bases and J 9 bases; nucleotides not matched to a gene: 3. Germline lookup yields CDR1 SGHRS and CDR2 YFSETQ. The CDR3 runs to 12 residues. The CDR3 here is CASSDSGRELFF. For the CDR3, the DNA is TGCGCCAGCAGCGACAGCGGGAGGGAGCTGTTTTTT.

V gene TRBV19 combines with J gene TRBJ2-7; the D is unclear. The germline gives CDR1 LNHDA, CDR2 SQIVND (reference sequence). CDR3 length: 14 amino acids. The V and J ends lost 6 bases and 2 bases respectively, with 14 bases between them. The DNA for the CDR3 is TGTGCCAGTAGCGTAGCACGCGGTACCTACGAGCAGTACTTC. Protein: CASSVARGTYEQYF.

This rearrangement joins TRBV6-4 to TRBJ2-3, with D possibly TRBD1 on 6 matching bases. V was pared by 6 bases and J by 3 bases, with 16 bases between. This CDR3 has 15 amino acids. Germline V gives CDR1 MRHNA, CDR2 SNTAGT. The CDR3 sequence is CASSEQGVKTDTQYF. The CDR3, as DNA: TGTGCCAGCAGCGAACAGGGAGTGAAAACAGATACGCAGTATTTT.

This clone came up a few times. The chain carries TRBV6-5 and TRBJ1-6; D unclear. CDR1 is MNHEY, CDR2 SVGAGI, per germline. This CDR3 contains 12 residues. The V and J ends lost 6 bases and 3 bases respectively, with 3 bases between them. CDR3 in amino acids: CASRLYNSPLHF. In nucleotides, the CDR3 is TGTGCCAGCAGACTCTATAATTCACCCCTCCACTTT.

The chain uses TRBV15 and TRBJ1-2; possibly TRBD1 for D (5 bases). This CDR3 has 13 residues. V was shortened by 0 bases and J by 7 bases, with 9 bases between the two germline ends. Germline-derived CDR1 and CDR2 are LNHNV and YYDKDF (reference sequence). DNA of the CDR3: TGTGCCACCAGCAGAGAAGGGGTTTTTGGCTACACCTTC. Translation: CATSREGVFGYTF. The entire variable domain, with the rest obtained from reference TRBV15 and TRBJ1-2, is as follows: DAMVIQNPRYQVTQFGKPVTLSCSQTLNHNVMYWYQQKSSQAPKLLFHYYDKDFNNEADTPDNFQSRRPNTSFCFLDIRSPGLGDTAMYLCATSREGVFGYTFGSGTRLTVV.

The rearrangement joins TRBV6-5 to TRBJ1-2; 8 bases match TRBD1. V shed 5 bases and J 4 bases; nucleotides not matched to a gene: 3. Germline V gene sequence: CDR1 MNHEY, CDR2 SVGAGI. This CDR3 region has 13 residues. The CDR3: CASSGQGIYGYTF. The CDR3 region has the DNA TGTGCCAGCAGTGGACAGGGCATCTATGGCTACACCTTC.

The chain recombines TRBV5-1 with TRBJ2-1, with 11 bases identical to TRBD2. The CDR3 runs 15 residues. From germline, CDR1 is SGHRS and CDR2 YFSETQ. The V segment lost 6 bases and the J segment 0 bases; nucleotides outside the gene matches: 2. The CDR3 reads CASTLAGVSYNEQFF. The CDR3 nucleotides are TGCGCCAGCACACTAGCGGGGGTCTCCTACAATGAGCAGTTCTTC.

J is TRBJ2-5 and V is TRBV18; D gene unclear. CDR3 length: 14 residues. Germline CDR1 reads KGHSH; CDR2 reads LQKENI. The V end was cut by 3 bases, the J end by 2 bases, with 10 bases between. The CDR3 nucleotides read TGTGCCAGCTCACCGAAGGGCCCACAAGAGACCCAGTACTTC. Its protein is CASSPKGPQETQYF.

This clone was seen a few times. CDR3 region: CSVEDTGRQYF. Written as DNA, the CDR3 is TGCAGCGTTGAAGACACCGGTCGGCAGTACTTC. The V gene is TRBV29-1, the J gene TRBJ2-7; no firm D call. V lost 0 bases, J lost 9 bases, and 9 bases lay in between. This CDR3 is built from 11 residues. The germline gives CDR1 SQVTM, CDR2 ANQGSEA.

In the case of this clone: The junction departs from germline at one end; a sequencing error may be responsible. This chain links TRBV10-1 with TRBJ2-6; TRBD1 agrees at 9 bases. The CDR3 contains 13 residues. Germline loops: CDR1 WNHNN, CDR2 SYGVQD (reference sequence). CDR3 in DNA: TGCGCCAGTAGCATGGGACAGGGAATTCCTCTGGCTTTC. Protein: CASSMGQGIPLAF.

The J gene is TRBJ2-1, the V gene TRBV9; the D gene is possibly TRBD2 (5 bases). Germline V gene lookup returns CDR1 SGDLS and CDR2 YYNGEE. The CDR3 totals 13 residues. Trimming pared 0 bases from V and 10 bases from J, leaving 11 bases between. CDR3 region: CASSVVGEWEQFF. In nucleotides, the CDR3 is TGTGCCAGCAGCGTAGTTGGGGAGTGGGAGCAGTTCTTC.

The gene calls are TRBV29-1 and TRBJ2-7; a weak D match, TRBD2 (6 bases). V lost 4 bases to trimming and J lost 2 bases, with 9 bases between them. The germline V gene has CDR1 SQVTM and CDR2 ANQGSEA. The CDR3 length is 12 residues. The CDR3 DNA reads TGCAGCGTTGCCGGCGGGGCCTACGAGCAGTACTTC. The encoded protein is CSVAGGAYEQYF.

This chain links TRBV10-3 with TRBJ2-1; 13 positions agree with TRBD2. Germline CDR1 reads ENHRY; CDR2 reads SYGVKD. J gave up 6 bases and V 8 bases, and 1 base lay outside the gene matches. CDR3 length: 13 amino acids. CDR3 DNA: TGTGCCATCGGACTAGCGGGGGCCAATGAGCAGTTCTTC. It translates to CAIGLAGANEQFF.

This clone has more than one count but fewer than ten. The chain uses TRBV14 and TRBJ1-4; D unresolved. Per the germline V gene, CDR1 is SGHDN and CDR2 is FVKESK. The CDR3 is 14 amino acids. V shed 3 bases and J shed 4 bases, with 9 bases lying between them. DNA for the CDR3: TGTGCCAGCAGCCACGAACAGATTAATGAAAAACTGTTTTTT. Amino acids: CASSHEQINEKLFF.

The rearrangement uses TRBV7-9 and TRBJ1-2, with D perhaps TRBD1 (5 bases). In germline, CDR1 is SEHNR, CDR2 FQNEAQ (reference sequence). The CDR3 extends over 13 amino acids. V gave up 3 bases and J gave up 5 bases, with 10 bases separating them. This CDR3 reads CASSLGPAYGYTF. The CDR3 nucleotides are TGTGCCAGCAGCTTGGGACCCGCATATGGCTACACCTTC.

The chain joins TRBV10-3 to TRBJ1-2; unclear D gene. This CDR3 comprises 15 residues. V gave up 0 bases and J gave up 8 bases, with 16 bases separating them. Germline V gene lookup returns CDR1 ENHRY and CDR2 SYGVKD. The CDR3 nucleotides read TGTGCCATCAGTGAGTCGCGGGTTGTGGACTCCGGCTACACCTTC. It encodes CAISESRVVDSGYTF.

The V and J genes are TRBV19 and TRBJ2-3, with D possibly being TRBD1 (5 bases). Germline CDR1 and CDR2: LNHDA and SQIVND (reference sequence). This CDR3 is 11 amino acids long. V lost 5 bases and J lost 5, with 5 bases in between. The CDR3 loop is CASSQGDTQYF. The CDR3 DNA is TGTGCCAGTAGTCAGGGAGATACGCAGTATTTT. The full variable domain, with the rest looked up from reference TRBV19 and TRBJ2-3, is DGGITQSPKYLFRKEGQNVTLSCEQNLNHDAMYWYRQDPGQGLRLIYYSQIVNDFQKGDIAEGYSVSREKKESFPLTVTSAQKNPTAFYLCASSQGDTQYFGPGTRLTVL.

J is TRBJ2-7 and V is TRBV5-1; 8 nucleotides match TRBD1. V gave up 6 bases and J gave up 1 base; unmatched junction bases: 9. The germline V gene encodes CDR1 SGHRS and CDR2 YFSETQ. The CDR3 contains 15 residues. The CDR3, as DNA: TGCGCCAGCACCCTTGGACAGGGAAAGTCCTACGAGCAGTACTTC. This codes for CASTLGQGKSYEQYF.

This clone came up once. Here the CDR3 DNA reads TGTGCCAGCTCACCACCGGGCTTCACAGGGTCGGACTACACCTTC. Translation gives CASSPPGFTGSDYTF. This chain connects TRBV18 to TRBJ1-2; D might be TRBD1 (6 bases). The CDR3 is 15 residues long. Per the germline V gene, CDR1 is KGHSH and CDR2 is LQKENI. V was clipped by 0 bases and J by 10 bases, with 18 bases between them.

The genes are TRBV2 and TRBJ2-7; possibly TRBD1 for D (6 bases). Trimming pared 5 bases from V and 5 bases from J, leaving 22 bases between. The V gene's germline CDR1 is SNHLY and CDR2 FYNNEI. The CDR3 totals 16 residues. The CDR3 reads CASSPSPGTRIHEQYF. The CDR3 DNA reads as TGTGCCAGCAGTCCCTCCCCCGGGACAAGAATCCACGAGCAGTACTTC.

This clone was counted only a few times. This chain connects TRBV5-1 to TRBJ2-3; D not certain. Germline lookup yields CDR1 SGHRS and CDR2 YFSETQ. The V and J ends lost 1 base and 6 bases respectively, with 6 bases between them. CDR3 length equals 12 residues. The CDR3 DNA is TGCGCCAGCAGCTTGACACCTGATACGCAGTATTTT. This codes for CASSLTPDTQYF.